The subject of this entry is one TCR beta chain. This record belongs to a study of technical replicates of blood from a handful of donors. Generated by immunoSEQ multiplex PCR, the TCRdb table keeps only in-frame clones and is missing some. Of about 72,000 clones in the sample, around 95% are singletons; the top ten hold about 0.25%. Sequencing was carried out using T cells isolated from PBMCs. The clonotype comes from a human donor in good health.

The CDR3, as DNA: TGTGCCTGGAGTTTAACAGGAGATCAGCCCCAGCATTTT. This encodes CAWSLTGDQPQHF. The chain uses TRBV30 and TRBJ1-5; tentatively, D is TRBD1 (5 bases). The V gene lost 2 bases and the J gene lost 5 bases, with 10 bases spanning the gap. From germline, CDR1 is GTSNPN and CDR2 SVGIG (reference sequence). The CDR3 length is 13 residues.